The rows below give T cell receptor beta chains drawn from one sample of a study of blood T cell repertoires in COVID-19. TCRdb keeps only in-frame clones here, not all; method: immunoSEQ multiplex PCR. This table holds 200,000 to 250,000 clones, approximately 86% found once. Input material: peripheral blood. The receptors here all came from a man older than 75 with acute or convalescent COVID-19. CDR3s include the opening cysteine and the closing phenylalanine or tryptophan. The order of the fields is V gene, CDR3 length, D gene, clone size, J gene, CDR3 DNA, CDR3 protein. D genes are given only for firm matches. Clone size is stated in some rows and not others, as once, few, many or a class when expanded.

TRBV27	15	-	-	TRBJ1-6	TGTGCCAGCAGTATAGCGGGGCAGGGGAATTCACCCCTCCACTTT	CASSIAGQGNSPLHF
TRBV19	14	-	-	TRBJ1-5	TGTGCCAGTAGTATCTCGGGGGGCGATCAGCCCCAGCATTTT	CASSISGGDQPQHF
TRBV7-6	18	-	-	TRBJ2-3	TGTGCCAGCAGCAGGCTCCCCGGAGGTGGAGGACTCACAGATACGCAGTATTTT	CASSRLPGGGGLTDTQYF
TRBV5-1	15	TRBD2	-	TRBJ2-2	TGCGCCAGCAGCTTTTCGGGAGGAAACACCGGGGAGCTGTTTTTT	CASSFSGGNTGELFF
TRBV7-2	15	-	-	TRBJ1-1	TGTGCCAGCAGCTTATCCAGAAGCGGCTTTGCTGAAGCTTTCTTT	CASSLSRSGFAEAFF
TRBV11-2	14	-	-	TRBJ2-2	TGTGCCAGCAGCTTGGACAGAAACACCGGGGAGCTGTTTTTT	CASSLDRNTGELFF
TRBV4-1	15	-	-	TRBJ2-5	TGCGCCAGCAGCCATCCTGGGGAGGTTCGGGAGACCCAGTACTTC	CASSHPGEVRETQYF
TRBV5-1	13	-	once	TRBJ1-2	TGCGCCAGCAGCATACAGGGCGCGGATGGCTACACCTTC	CASSIQGADGYTF
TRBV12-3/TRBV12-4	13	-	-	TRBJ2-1	TGTGCCAGCAGTTTACTCCCTTACAATGAGCAGTTCTTC	CASSLLPYNEQFF
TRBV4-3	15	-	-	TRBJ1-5	TGCGCCAGCAGCGAGGGAGCGGCCGGTGGGCAGCCCCAGCATTTT	CASSEGAAGGQPQHF
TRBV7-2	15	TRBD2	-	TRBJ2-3	TGTGCCAGCGGACTTAGCGGGAGTAACGTAGATACGCAGTATTTT	CASGLSGSNVDTQYF
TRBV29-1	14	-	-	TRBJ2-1	TGCAGCGTGGGACTCCTGGCCGTCTACAATGAGCAGTTCTTC	CSVGLLAVYNEQFF
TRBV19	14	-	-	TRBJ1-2	TGTGCCAGTAGTATGGTACAGGGTCACTATGGCTACACCTTC	CASSMVQGHYGYTF
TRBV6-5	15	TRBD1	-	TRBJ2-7	TGTGCCAGCTCCTTCCTGGGACAGGGTGTAGGCGAGCAGTACTTC	CASSFLGQGVGEQYF
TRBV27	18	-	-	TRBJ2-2	TGTGCCAGCAGTTCCCTCCGATATGGTCAACTGAACACCGGGGAGCTGTTTTTT	CASSSLRYGQLNTGELFF
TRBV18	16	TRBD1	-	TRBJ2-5	TGTGCCAGCTCACCACCCGCGGACAGGGGGGAAGAGACCCAGTACTTC	CASSPPADRGEETQYF
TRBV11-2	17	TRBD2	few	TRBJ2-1	TGTGCCAGCAGCCCACCCAAACTAGCGGGAGGGGTCGGTGAGCAGTTCTTC	CASSPPKLAGGVGEQFF
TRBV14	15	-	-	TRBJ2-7	TGTGCCAGCAGCCAAGATGGCAGGGGCTCCTACGAGCAGTACTTC	CASSQDGRGSYEQYF
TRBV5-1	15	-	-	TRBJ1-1	TGCGCCAGCAGCTCCACGGCCGCCGGAGTCACTGAAGCTTTCTTT	CASSSTAAGVTEAFF
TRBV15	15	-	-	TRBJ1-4	TGTGCCACCAGCAGAGGAGCAGGGGTTTATGAAAAACTGTTTTTT	CATSRGAGVYEKLFF
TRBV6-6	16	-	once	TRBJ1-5	TGTGCCAGCAGTACAACACAGGGTTCGGGAAATCAGCCCCAGCATTTT	CASSTTQGSGNQPQHF
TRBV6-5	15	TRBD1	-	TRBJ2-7	TGTGCCAGCAGTCTCCAAGGACAGGGTGTATACGAGCAGTACTTC	CASSLQGQGVYEQYF
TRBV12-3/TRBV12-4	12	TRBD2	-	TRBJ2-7	TGTGCCAGCAGTTGGGGGGGGTACGAGCAGTACTTC	CASSWGGYEQYF
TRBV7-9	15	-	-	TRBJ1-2	TGTGCCAGCAGCTTAGGGCAGGTCGCTAACTATGGCTACACCTTC	CASSLGQVANYGYTF
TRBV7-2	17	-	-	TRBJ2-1	TGTGCCAGCAGCCACGGTATCCCGGTGAGCTCCTACAATGAGCAGTTCTTC	CASSHGIPVSSYNEQFF
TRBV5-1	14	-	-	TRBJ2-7	TGCGCCAGCAGCTTGGGGCTAGCGCACTACGAGCAGTACTTC	CASSLGLAHYEQYF
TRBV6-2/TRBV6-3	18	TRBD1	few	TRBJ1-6	TGTGCCAGCAGTAACTACCCGGCGTCCGGGACAGCATTCACTTCCCTCCACTTT	CASSNYPASGTAFTSLHF
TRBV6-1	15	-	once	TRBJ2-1	TGTGCCAGCAGAACTACCGGAAGCTCCTACAATGAGCAGTTCTTC	CASRTTGSSYNEQFF
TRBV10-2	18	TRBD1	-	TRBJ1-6	TGCGCCACAGGGTCGACAGGGGTAACTTTTTCCTATAATTCACCCCTCCACTTT	CATGSTGVTFSYNSPLHF
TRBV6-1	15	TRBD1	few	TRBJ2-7	TGTGCCAGCAGTAATTCCGGGACAGGGCGGTACGAGCAGTACTTC	CASSNSGTGRYEQYF
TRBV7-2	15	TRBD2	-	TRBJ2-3	TGTGCCAGCAGCCCACTAGCGGGCCGCACAGATACGCAGTATTTT	CASSPLAGRTDTQYF
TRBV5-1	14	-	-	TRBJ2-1	TGCGCCAGCAGCCCCAGGGCAACTGGGAATGAGCAGTTCTTC	CASSPRATGNEQFF
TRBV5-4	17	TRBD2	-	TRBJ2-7	TGTGCCAGCAGCCGTTCCGTAACTAGCGGGGGTTCCTACGAGCAGTACTTC	CASSRSVTSGGSYEQYF
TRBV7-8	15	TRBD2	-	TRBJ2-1	TGTGCCAGCAGCCCGGGACTAGCAGATGACAATGAGCAGTTCTTC	CASSPGLADDNEQFF
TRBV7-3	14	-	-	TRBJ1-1	TGTGCCAGCAGCTTATCCAGGGCGAACACTGAAGCTTTCTTT	CASSLSRANTEAFF
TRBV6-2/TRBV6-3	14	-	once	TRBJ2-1	TGTGCCAGCAGTTACGGGACTTCCGGCCATGAGCAGTTCTTC	CASSYGTSGHEQFF
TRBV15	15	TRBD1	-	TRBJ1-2	TGTGCCACCAGCAGATCCGCCGGGACAGGCTATGGCTACACCTTC	CATSRSAGTGYGYTF
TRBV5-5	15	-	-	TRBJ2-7	TGTGCCAGCAGCTTGGATGTCGGACTCTCCTACGAGCAGTACTTC	CASSLDVGLSYEQYF
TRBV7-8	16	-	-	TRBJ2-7	TGTGCCAGCAGCCCCCGGCCACCGGGGAGCTCCTACGAGCAGTACTTC	CASSPRPPGSSYEQYF
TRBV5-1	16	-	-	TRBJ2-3	TGCGCCAGCAGCTTGGAGGGGGTAGCGAACACAGATACGCAGTATTTT	CASSLEGVANTDTQYF
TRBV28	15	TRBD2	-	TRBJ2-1	TGTGCCAGCAGGTTCTCTAGCGGGGGAAGGAATGAGCAGTTCTTC	CASRFSSGGRNEQFF
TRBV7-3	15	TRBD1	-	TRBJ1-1	TGTGCCAGCAGCTTACAGGGGGCGGGGGACACTGAAGCTTTCTTT	CASSLQGAGDTEAFF
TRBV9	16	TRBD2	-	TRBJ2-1	TGTGCCAGCAGCGGGAGCGGGGGGGCGTTTAGGAATGAGCAGTTCTTC	CASSGSGGAFRNEQFF
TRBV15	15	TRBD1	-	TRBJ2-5	TGTGCCACCAGCAGAGCCGGACAGGGGCAAGAGACCCAGTACTTC	CATSRAGQGQETQYF
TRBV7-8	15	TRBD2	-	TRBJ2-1	TGTGCCAGCAGCTTAGTAGCGGGAGGATACAATGAGCAGTTCTTC	CASSLVAGGYNEQFF
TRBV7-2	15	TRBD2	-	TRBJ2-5	TGTGCCAGCAGCTTAGTCGGCGGGGGCCAAGAGACCCAGTACTTC	CASSLVGGGQETQYF
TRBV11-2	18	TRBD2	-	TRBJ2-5	TGTGCCAGCAGCGCGAGCTCCGGACTAGCGGGGGGGCGGGAGACCCAGTACTTC	CASSASSGLAGGRETQYF